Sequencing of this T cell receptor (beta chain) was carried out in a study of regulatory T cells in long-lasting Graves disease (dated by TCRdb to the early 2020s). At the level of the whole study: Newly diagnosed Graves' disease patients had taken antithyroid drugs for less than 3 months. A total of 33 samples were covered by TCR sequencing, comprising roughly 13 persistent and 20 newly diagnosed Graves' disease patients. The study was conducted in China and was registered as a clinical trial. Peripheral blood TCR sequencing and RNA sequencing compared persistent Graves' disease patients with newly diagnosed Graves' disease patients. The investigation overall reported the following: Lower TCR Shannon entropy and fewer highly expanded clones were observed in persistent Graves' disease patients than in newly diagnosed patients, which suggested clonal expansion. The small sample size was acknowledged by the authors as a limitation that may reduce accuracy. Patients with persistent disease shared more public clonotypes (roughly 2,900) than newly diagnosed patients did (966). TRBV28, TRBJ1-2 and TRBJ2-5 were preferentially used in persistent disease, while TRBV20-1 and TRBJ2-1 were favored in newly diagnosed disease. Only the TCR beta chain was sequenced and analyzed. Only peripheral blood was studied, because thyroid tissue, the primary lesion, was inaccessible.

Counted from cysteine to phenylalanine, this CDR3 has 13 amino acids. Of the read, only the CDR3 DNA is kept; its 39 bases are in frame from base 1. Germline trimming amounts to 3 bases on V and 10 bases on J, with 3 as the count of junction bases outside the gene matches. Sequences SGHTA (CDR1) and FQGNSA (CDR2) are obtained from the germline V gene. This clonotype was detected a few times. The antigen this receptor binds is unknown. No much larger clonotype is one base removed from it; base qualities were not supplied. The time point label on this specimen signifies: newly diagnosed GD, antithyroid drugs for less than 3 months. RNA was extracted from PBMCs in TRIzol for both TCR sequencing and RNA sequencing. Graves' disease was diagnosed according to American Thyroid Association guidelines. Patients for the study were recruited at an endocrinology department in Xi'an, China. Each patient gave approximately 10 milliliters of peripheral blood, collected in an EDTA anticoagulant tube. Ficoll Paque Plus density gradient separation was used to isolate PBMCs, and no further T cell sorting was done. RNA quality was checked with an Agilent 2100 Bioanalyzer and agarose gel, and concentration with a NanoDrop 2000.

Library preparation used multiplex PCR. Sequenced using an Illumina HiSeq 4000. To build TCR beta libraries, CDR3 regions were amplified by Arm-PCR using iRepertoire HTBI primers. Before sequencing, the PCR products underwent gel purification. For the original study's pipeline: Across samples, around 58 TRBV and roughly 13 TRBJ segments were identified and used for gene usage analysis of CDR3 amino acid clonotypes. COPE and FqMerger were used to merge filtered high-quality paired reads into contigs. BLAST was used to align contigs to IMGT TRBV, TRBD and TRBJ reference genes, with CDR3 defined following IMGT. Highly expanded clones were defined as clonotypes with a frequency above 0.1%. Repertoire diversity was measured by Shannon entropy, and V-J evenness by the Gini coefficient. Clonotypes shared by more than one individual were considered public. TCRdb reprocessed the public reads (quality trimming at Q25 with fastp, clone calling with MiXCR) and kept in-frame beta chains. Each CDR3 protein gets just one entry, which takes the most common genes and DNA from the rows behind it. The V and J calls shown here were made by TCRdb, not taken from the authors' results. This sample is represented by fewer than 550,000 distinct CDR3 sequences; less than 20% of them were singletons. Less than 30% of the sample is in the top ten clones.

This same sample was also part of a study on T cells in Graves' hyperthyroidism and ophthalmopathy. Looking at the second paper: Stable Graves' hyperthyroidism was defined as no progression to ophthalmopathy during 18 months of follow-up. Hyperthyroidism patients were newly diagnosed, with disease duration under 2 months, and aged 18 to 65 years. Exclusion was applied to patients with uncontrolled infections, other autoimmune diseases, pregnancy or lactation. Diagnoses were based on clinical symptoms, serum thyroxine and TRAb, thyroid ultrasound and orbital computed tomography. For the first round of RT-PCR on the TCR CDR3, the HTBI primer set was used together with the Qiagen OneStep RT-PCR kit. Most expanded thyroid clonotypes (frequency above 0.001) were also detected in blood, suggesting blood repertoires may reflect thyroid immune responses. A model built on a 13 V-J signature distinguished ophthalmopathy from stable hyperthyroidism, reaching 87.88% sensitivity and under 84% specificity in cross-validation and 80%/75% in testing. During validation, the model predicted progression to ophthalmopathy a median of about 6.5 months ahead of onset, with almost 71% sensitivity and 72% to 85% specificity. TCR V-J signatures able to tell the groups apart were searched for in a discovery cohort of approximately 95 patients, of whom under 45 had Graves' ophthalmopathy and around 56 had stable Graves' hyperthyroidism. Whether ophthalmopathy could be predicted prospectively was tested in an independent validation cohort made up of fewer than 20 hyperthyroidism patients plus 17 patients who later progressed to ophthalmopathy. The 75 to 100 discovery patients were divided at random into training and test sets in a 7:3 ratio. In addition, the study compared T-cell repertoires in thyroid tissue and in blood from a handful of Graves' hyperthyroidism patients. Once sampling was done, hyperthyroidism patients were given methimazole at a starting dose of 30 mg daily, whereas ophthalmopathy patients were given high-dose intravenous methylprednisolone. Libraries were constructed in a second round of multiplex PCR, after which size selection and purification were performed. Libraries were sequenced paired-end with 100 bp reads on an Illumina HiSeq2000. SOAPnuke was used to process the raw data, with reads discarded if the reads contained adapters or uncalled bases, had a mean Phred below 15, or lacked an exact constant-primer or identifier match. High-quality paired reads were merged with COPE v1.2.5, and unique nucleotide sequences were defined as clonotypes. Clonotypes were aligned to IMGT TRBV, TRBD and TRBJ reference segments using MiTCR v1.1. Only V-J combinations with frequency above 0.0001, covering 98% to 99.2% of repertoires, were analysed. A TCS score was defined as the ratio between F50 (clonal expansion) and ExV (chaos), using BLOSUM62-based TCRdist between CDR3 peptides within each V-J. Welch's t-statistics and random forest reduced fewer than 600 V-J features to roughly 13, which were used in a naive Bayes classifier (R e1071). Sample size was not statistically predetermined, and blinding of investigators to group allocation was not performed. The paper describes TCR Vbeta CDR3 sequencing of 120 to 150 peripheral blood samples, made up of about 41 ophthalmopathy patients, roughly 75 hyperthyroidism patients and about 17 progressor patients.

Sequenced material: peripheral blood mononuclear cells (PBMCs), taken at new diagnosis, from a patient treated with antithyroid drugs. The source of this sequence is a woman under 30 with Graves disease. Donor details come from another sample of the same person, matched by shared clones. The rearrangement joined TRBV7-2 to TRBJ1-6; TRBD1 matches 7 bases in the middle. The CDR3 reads CASSLPGQSPLHF. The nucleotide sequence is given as TGTGCCAGCAGCTTGCCGGGACAGTCACCCCTCCACTTT.